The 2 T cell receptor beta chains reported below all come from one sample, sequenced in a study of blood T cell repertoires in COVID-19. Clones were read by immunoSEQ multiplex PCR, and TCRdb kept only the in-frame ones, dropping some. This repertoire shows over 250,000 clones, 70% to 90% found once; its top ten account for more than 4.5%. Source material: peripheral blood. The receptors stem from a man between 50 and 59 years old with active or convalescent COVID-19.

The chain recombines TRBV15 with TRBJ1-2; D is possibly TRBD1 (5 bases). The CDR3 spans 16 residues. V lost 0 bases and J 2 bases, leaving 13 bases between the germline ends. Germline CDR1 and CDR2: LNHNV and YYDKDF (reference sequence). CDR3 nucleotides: TGTGCCACCAGCAGAGATCTCTTTGACAGAAACTATGGCTACACCTTC. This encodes CATSRDLFDRNYGYTF.

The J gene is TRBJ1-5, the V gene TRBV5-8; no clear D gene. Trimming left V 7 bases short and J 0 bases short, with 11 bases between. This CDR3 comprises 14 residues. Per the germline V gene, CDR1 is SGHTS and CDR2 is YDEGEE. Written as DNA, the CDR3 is TGTGCCAGCCCAACGGGGAATAGCAATCAGCCCCAGCATTTT. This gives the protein CASPTGNSNQPQHF.